Listed below are T cell receptor beta chains from one sample, sequenced in a study of T cell responses to AZD1222 COVID-19 vaccine. Assay used: immunoSEQ multiplex PCR; TCRdb lists only in-frame clones, some missing. The table has about 120,000 clones, around nine tenths seen once. Source: peripheral blood, taken on day 0 of AZD1222 vaccination. These receptors all come from an adult in good health. CDR3s include the opening cysteine and the closing phenylalanine or tryptophan. The D gene is left open where the match is weak. The size of a clone is reported for some rows only, either as once, few or many, or as a class for expanded clones.

J	D	V	size	length	DNA	CDR3
TRBJ1-4	TRBD1	TRBV5-1	.	22	TGCGCCAGCAGCTTGGGTCCTCCGAGACAGGGGGCGCAGGTGGACGTTCTGGAAAAACTGTTTTTT	CASSLGPPRQGAQVDVLEKLFF
TRBJ1-5	.	TRBV30	.	11	TGTGCCTGGAGTACCCAGGGTGCCCAGCATTTT	CAWSTQGAQHF
TRBJ2-7	.	TRBV19	once	12	TGTGCCAGTACAGACAGAGACTACGAGCAGTACTTC	CASTDRDYEQYF
TRBJ2-5	TRBD2	TRBV11-3	.	15	TGTGCCAGCAGCCCAGCGGGAGGTGGACAAGAGACCCAGTACTTC	CASSPAGGGQETQYF
TRBJ2-7	.	TRBV23-1	.	18	TGCGCCAGCAGTCAAAAGGTGTATGGAAGGCTGGATTCCTACGAGCAGTACTTC	CASSQKVYGRLDSYEQYF
TRBJ1-5	.	TRBV27	.	14	TGTGCCAGCAAGGAGGGTACTGGCAATCAGCCCCAGCATTTT	CASKEGTGNQPQHF
TRBJ2-5	TRBD2	TRBV5-5	.	16	TGTGCCAGCAGCTTAAGCGCTAGCGGGGGTAAGGAGACCCAGTACTTC	CASSLSASGGKETQYF
TRBJ2-5	.	TRBV19	.	14	TGTGCCAGTAGTTTGTGGGGGCCTGGGGAGACCCAGTACTTC	CASSLWGPGETQYF
TRBJ1-4	.	TRBV9	.	13	TGTGCCAGCAGCGTAGGGTCCGGTGAAAAACTGTTTTTT	CASSVGSGEKLFF
TRBJ2-7	.	TRBV6-2/TRBV6-3	once	14	TGTGCCAGCAGCTATCCCCGGCCGACTTACGAGCAGTACTTC	CASSYPRPTYEQYF
TRBJ1-1	TRBD1	TRBV5-1	.	17	TGCGCCAGCAGCATGAGACAGGGCGGTCCGATGAACACTGAAGCTTTCTTT	CASSMRQGGPMNTEAFF
TRBJ1-1	TRBD1	TRBV15	.	16	TGTGCCACCAGCGCACAGGGGAAGGGGACGGACACTGAAGCTTTCTTT	CATSAQGKGTDTEAFF
TRBJ2-1	.	TRBV6-4	few	18	TGTGCCAGCAGTGACGGAGGGACGCTTGATAGCTCCTACAATGAGCAGTTCTTC	CASSDGGTLDSSYNEQFF
TRBJ1-2	.	TRBV27	once	11	TGTGCCCTCCCTGGAGGGAATGGCTACACCTTC	CALPGGNGYTF
TRBJ1-2	.	TRBV7-6	.	15	TGTGCCAGCAGCCGGGGAGGAACCCCTAACTATGGCTACACCTTC	CASSRGGTPNYGYTF
TRBJ2-3	TRBD2	TRBV5-4	.	17	TGTGCCAGCAGCATGGGACTAGCGGGAGCCCGTACAGATACGCAGTATTTT	CASSMGLAGARTDTQYF
TRBJ1-6	.	TRBV30	few	13	TGTGCCTGGAGTGTACCTGGGCCTTCACCCCTCCACTTT	CAWSVPGPSPLHF
TRBJ1-1	.	TRBV9	.	14	TGTGCCAGCAGCGTAGACGTGATTGACACTGAAGCTTTCTTT	CASSVDVIDTEAFF
TRBJ1-1	.	TRBV5-1	.	13	TGCGCCAGTGCCGGACAGTTGAACACTGAAGCTTTCTTT	CASAGQLNTEAFF
TRBJ1-3	.	TRBV5-6	.	15	TGTGCCAGCAGCTCGGACACGAGCTCTGGAAACACCATATATTTT	CASSSDTSSGNTIYF
TRBJ1-1	TRBD1	TRBV4-1	.	14	TGCGCCAGCAGCCGTACAGGGGAGAGGACTGAAGCTTTCTTT	CASSRTGERTEAFF
TRBJ1-1	.	TRBV7-8	.	16	TGTGCCAGCAGCCAATGGGAATGGAAAAGGGGCACTGAAGCTTTCTTT	CASSQWEWKRGTEAFF
TRBJ1-4	.	TRBV5-5	.	15	TGTGCCAGCAGCCGCGCATGGGCCACTAATGAAAAACTGTTTTTT	CASSRAWATNEKLFF
TRBJ2-1	TRBD1	TRBV6-2/TRBV6-3	.	16	TGTGCCAGCAGTTACTCGGGACAGGGGGGATACAATGAGCAGTTCTTC	CASSYSGQGGYNEQFF
TRBJ2-2	.	TRBV14	.	17	TGTGCCAGCAGCCACAGCCCTGGTACGTCGGGAACCGGGGAGCTGTTTTTT	CASSHSPGTSGTGELFF
TRBJ1-6	TRBD1	TRBV6-5	.	15	TGTGCCAGCACCGACAGGGCGAATAGTAATTCACCCCTCCACTTT	CASTDRANSNSPLHF
TRBJ2-3	.	TRBV12-3/TRBV12-4	.	12	TGTGCCAGCAGTCCGACCGCAGATACGCAGTATTTT	CASSPTADTQYF
TRBJ1-3	TRBD1	TRBV9	.	18	TGTGCCAGCAGTGAAGCGGGACAGGGGTTCGCCTCTGGAAACACCATATATTTT	CASSEAGQGFASGNTIYF
TRBJ1-2	.	TRBV25-1	.	15	TGTGCCAGCAGTGAATTCGACAGTACTGGCTATGGCTACACCTTC	CASSEFDSTGYGYTF
TRBJ2-2	.	TRBV7-6	.	16	TGTGCCAGCAGCTTAGCGTCGGCACCCAACACCGGGGAGCTGTTTTTT	CASSLASAPNTGELFF
TRBJ1-2	TRBD1	TRBV28	.	13	TGTGCCAGCACTTCCGGGGGCAGGGGGGTGGACACCTTC	CASTSGGRGVDTF
TRBJ1-1	.	TRBV11-2	.	15	TGTGCCAGCAGCCACGACCGCCGGGCGCACACTGAAGCTTTCTTT	CASSHDRRAHTEAFF
TRBJ2-3	.	TRBV19	.	15	TGTGCCAGTAGTCCCCAGGGGGGTAGCACAGATACGCAGTATTTT	CASSPQGGSTDTQYF
TRBJ1-2	TRBD1	TRBV5-1	.	14	TGCGCCAGCACCCGAGGACAGGATAATTATGGCTACACCTTC	CASTRGQDNYGYTF
TRBJ1-5	.	TRBV7-9	.	13	TGTGCCAGCAGTTCGGAGGGGAATCAGCCCCAGCATTTT	CASSSEGNQPQHF